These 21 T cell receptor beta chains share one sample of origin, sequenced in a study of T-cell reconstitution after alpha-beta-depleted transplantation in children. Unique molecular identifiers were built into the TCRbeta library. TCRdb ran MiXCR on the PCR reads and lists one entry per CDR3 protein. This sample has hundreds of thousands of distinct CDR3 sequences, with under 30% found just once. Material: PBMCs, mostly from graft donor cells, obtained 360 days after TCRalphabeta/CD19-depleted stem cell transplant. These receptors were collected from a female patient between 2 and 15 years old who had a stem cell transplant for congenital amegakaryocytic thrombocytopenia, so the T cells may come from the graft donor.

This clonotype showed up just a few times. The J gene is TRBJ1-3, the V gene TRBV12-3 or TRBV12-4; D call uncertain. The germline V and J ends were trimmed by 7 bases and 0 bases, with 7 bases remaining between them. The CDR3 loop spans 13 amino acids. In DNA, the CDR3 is TGTGCCAGCAATCCGAGCTCTGGAAACACCATATATTTT. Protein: CASNPSSGNTIYF.

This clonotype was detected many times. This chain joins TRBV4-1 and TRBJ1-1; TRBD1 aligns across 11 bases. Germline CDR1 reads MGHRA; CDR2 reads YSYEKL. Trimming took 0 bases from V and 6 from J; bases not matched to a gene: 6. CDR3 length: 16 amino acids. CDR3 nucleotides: TGCGCCAGCAGCCAAGAGGCGGACAGGGGGCTCTCTGAAGCTTTCTTT. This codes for CASSQEADRGLSEAFF.

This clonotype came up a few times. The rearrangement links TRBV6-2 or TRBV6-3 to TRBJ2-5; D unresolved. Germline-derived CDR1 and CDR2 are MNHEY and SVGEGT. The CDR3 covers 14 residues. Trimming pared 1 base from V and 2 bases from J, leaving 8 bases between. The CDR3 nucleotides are TGTGCCAGCAGTTACTTGATTCAGCAAGAGACCCAGTACTTC. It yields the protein CASSYLIQQETQYF.

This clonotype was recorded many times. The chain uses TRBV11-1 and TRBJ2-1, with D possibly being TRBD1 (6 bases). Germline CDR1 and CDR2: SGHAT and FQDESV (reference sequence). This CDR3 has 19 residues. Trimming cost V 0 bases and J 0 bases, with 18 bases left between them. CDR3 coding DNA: TGTGCCAGCAGCTTAGCTTGGACCTGGGGGACAAGCTCCTACAATGAGCAGTTCTTC. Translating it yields CASSLAWTWGTSSYNEQFF. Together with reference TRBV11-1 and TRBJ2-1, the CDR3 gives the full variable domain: EAEVAQSPRYKITEKSQAVAFWCDPISGHATLYWYRQILGQGPELLVQFQDESVVDDSQLPKDRFSAERLKGVDSTLKIQPAELGDSAMYLCASSLAWTWGTSSYNEQFFGPGTRLTVL.

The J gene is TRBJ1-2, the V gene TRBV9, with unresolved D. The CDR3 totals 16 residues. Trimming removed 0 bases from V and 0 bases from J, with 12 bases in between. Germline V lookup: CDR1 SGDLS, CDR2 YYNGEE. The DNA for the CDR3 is TGTGCCAGCAGCGTAGGTCATCCCAGGACTAACTATGGCTACACCTTC. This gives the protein CASSVGHPRTNYGYTF.

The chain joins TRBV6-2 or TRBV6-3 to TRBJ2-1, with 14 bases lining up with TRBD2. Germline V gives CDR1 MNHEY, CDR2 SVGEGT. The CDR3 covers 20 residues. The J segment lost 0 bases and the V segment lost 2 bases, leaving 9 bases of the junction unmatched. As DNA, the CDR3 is TGTGCCAGCAGTTACGGGGGGGGACTAGCGGGAGCGAGCTCCTACAATGAGCAGTTCTTC. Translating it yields CASSYGGGLAGASSYNEQFF.

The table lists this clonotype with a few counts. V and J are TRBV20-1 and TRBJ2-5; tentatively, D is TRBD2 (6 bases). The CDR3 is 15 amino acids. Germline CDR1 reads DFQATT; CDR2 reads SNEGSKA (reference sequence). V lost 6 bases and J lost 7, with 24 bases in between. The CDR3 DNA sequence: TGCAGTGCCCTGTCTAGCGACCACCCAGGTGGGACCCAGTACTTC. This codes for CSALSSDHPGGTQYF.

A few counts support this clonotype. DNA of the CDR3: TGTGCCAGTAGTACCTACCAGCACACCGGGGAGCTGTTTTTT. This codes for CASSTYQHTGELFF. V is TRBV19 and J is TRBJ2-2, with D hard to call. The CDR3 runs 14 residues. Germline lookup yields CDR1 LNHDA and CDR2 SQIVND (reference sequence). Trimming left V 4 bases short and J 3 bases short, with 9 bases between.

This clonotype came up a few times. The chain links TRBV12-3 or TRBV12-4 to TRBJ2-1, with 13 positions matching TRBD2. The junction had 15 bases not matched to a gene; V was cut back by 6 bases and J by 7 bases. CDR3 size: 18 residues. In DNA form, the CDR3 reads TGTGCCAGCAGCTCACTAGCGGGAGGGCCCTCTGGGGAGAATGAGCAGTTCTTC. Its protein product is CASSSLAGGPSGENEQFF.

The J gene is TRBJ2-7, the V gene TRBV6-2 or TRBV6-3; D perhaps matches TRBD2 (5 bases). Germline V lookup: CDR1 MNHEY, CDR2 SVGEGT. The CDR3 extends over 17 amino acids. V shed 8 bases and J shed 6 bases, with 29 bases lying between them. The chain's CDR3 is CASPPRRVSVEPGEQYF. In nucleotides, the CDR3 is TGTGCCAGCCCGCCGAGGCGGGTTTCTGTGGAGCCCGGCGAGCAGTACTTC.

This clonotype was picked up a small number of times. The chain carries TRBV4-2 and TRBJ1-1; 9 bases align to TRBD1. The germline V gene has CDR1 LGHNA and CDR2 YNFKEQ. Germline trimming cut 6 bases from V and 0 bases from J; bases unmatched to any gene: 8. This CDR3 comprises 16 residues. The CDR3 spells CASRGQGPLMNTEAFF. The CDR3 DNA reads TGTGCCAGCAGAGGACAGGGGCCGCTAATGAACACTGAAGCTTTCTTT.

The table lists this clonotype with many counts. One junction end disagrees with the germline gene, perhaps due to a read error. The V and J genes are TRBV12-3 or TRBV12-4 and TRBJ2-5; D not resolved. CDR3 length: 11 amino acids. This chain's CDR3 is CASSLLETQYF. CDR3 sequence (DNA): TGCGCCAGCAGCCTACTAGAGACCCAGTACTTC.

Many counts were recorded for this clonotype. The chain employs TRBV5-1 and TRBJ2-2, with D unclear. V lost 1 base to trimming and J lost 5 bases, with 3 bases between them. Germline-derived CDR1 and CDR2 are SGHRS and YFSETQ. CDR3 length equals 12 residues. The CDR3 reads CASSLNTGELFF. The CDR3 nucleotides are TGCGCCAGCAGCTTGAATACCGGGGAGCTGTTTTTT.

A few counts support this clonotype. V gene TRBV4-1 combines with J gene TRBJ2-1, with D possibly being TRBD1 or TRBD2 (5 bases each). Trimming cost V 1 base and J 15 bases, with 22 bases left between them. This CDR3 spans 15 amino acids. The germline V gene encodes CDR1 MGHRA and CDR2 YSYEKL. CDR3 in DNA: TGCGCCAGCAGCCAAGCTGTTGGTCGGGACCTAAGACGGTTCTTC. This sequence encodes CASSQAVGRDLRRFF.

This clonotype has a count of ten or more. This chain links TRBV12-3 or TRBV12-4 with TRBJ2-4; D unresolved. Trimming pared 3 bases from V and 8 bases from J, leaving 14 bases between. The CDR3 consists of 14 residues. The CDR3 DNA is TGTGCCAGCAGTTTTAGCTGGGCTGGGGACATTCAGTACTTC. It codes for CASSFSWAGDIQYF.

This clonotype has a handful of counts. CDR3 in DNA: TGTGCCAGCAGCTTAACGGATTATGGTTCAGGGAACACCGGGGAGCTGTTTTTT. Residues: CASSLTDYGSGNTGELFF. V gene TRBV7-3 combines with J gene TRBJ2-2; D remains ambiguous. Trimming shortened V by 0 bases and J by 1 base, and 15 bases separated the two germline ends. The V gene's germline CDR1 is SGHTA and CDR2 FQGTGA. This CDR3 is built from 18 residues.

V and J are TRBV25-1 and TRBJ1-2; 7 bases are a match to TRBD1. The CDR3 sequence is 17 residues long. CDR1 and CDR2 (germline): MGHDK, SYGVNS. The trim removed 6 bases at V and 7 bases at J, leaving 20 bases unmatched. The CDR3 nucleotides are TGTGCCAGCAGCGGCCCGGCCCTGAGGGGGCGGTCAGCTGGCTACACCTTC. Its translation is CASSGPALRGRSAGYTF.

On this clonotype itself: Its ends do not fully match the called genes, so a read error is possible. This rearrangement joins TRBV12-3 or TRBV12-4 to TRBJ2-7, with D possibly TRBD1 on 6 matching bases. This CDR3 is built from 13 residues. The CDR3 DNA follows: TGTGCCAGCAGTTTAGACAGGGCCTACGAGCAGTGCTTC. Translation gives CASSLDRAYEQCF.

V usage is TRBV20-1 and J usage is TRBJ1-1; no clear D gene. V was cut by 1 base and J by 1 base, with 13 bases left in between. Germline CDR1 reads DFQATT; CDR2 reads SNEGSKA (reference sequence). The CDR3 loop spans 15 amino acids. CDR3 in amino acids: CSARGAASANTEAFF. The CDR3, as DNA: TGCAGTGCTAGAGGAGCGGCCTCCGCGAACACTGAAGCTTTCTTT.

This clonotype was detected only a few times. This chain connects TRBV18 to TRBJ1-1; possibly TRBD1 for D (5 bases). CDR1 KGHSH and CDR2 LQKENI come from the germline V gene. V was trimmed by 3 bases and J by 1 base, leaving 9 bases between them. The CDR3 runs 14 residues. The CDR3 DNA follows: TGTGCCAGCTCACCCGGGGGGTGGAACACTGAAGCTTTCTTT. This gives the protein CASSPGGWNTEAFF.

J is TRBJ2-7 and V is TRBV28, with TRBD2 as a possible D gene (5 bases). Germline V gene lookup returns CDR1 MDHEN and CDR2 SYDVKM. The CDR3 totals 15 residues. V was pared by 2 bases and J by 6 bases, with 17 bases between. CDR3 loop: CASSLMGKRSGEQYF. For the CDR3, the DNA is TGTGCCAGCAGTTTAATGGGGAAGCGGTCGGGCGAGCAGTACTTC. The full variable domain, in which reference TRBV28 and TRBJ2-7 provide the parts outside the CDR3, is DVKVTQSSRYLVKRTGEKVFLECVQDMDHENMFWYRQDPGLGLRLIYFSYDVKMKEKGDIPEGYSVSREKKERFSLILESASTNQTSMYLCASSLMGKRSGEQYFGPGTRLTVT.